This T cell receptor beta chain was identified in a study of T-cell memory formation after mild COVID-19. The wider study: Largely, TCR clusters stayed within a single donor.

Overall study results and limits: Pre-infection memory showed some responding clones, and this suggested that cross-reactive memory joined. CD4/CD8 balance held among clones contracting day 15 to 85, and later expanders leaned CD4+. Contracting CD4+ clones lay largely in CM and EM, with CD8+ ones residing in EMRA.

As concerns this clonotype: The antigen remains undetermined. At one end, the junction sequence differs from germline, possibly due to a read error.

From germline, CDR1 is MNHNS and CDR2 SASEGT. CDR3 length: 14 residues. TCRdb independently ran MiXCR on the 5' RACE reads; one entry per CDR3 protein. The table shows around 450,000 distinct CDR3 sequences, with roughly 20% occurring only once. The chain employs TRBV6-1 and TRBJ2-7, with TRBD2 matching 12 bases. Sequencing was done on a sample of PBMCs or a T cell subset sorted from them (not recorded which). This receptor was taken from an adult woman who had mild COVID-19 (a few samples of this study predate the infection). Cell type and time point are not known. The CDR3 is CASSEILAGGYREF. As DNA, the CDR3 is TGTGCCAGCAGCGAGATACTAGCGGGAGGCTACCGGGAGTTC.